This entry features one TCR beta chain sequence. Its antigen is currently unknown. The germline V and J ends were trimmed by 1 base and 7 bases, with 14 bases remaining between them. This CDR3 is built from 15 residues. From germline, CDR1 is SGHDN and CDR2 FVKESK. The template was genomic DNA from peripheral blood, not RNA. The sample is drawn from a study of T cell repertoires in aging, cancer and after chemotherapy. Study results and caveats: Loss of evenness, beyond lost richness, contributed to age-related TCR diversity decline in cancer patients. Rebound thymic output was suggested by rising median generation probability during chemotherapy in each cancer cohort. Compared with age-matched healthy donors, untreated hematological or solid cancer patients showed higher blood TCR clonality. No conclusions about immunological memory after chemotherapy can be drawn from the repertoire data.

Rearranged V-D-J TRB sequences were amplified with a mixed TRB-A/B primer pool. MiXCR, applied by TCRdb to the multiplex PCR reads, yields one record per CDR3 protein. This sample has about 10,000 distinct CDR3 sequences, with around 35% found just once. This clonotype originated in a human donor in good health. Sequenced input: blood. This chain links TRBV14 with TRBJ2-1; D ambiguous. The CDR3 sequence: CASSQVLRGTNEQFF. CDR3 coding DNA: TGTGCCAGCAGCCAAGTACTTAGAGGAACGAATGAGCAGTTCTTC.